Presented here are 18 T cell receptor beta chains from one specimen sequenced in a study of Ad26.COV2.S vaccination and SARS-CoV-2 variants. Treatment of the sample: about 20 received Ad26.COV2.S at low or high dose, single or two shots; about 5 received placebo; per-sample allocation not given. At day 63 after the first vaccine or placebo injection, samples were drawn. The table came from immunoSEQ multiplex PCR; TCRdb's copy has only in-frame clones and leaves some out. Of about 350,000 clones listed, 70% to 90% were seen once; the top ten hold 3.3%. Material: peripheral blood, obtained in a trial of Ad26.COV2.S vaccine versus placebo. Source of these receptors: a person aged 18 to 59 who received the Ad26.COV2.S COVID-19 vaccine or a placebo.

The chain combines TRBV6-5 with TRBJ2-5; the match to TRBD2 covers 7 bases. CDR3 size: 15 residues. The V gene's germline CDR1 is MNHEY and CDR2 SVGAGI. Trimming took 10 bases from V and 0 from J; bases not matched to a gene: 11. CDR3 residues: CATRKTSSYQETQYF. The DNA of the CDR3 is TGTGCCACCCGAAAGACTAGCAGTTACCAAGAGACCCAGTACTTC.

This rearrangement joins TRBV4-3 to TRBJ1-2; 7 bases agree with TRBD1. The CDR3 totals 14 residues. Trimming cost V 0 bases and J 8 bases; bases outside gene matches: 6. Looked up from germline, CDR1 is LGHNA and CDR2 is YSLEER. CDR3 coding DNA: TGCGCCAGCAGCCAAGAACAGGGGATCAGCGGCTACACCTTC. Amino acids: CASSQEQGISGYTF.

The genes are TRBV20-1 and TRBJ2-7, with a possible D match to TRBD1 (5 bases). Trimming took off 6 bases at V and 1 base at J, with 7 bases between the two ends. Germline V gene data show CDR1 as DFQATT and CDR2 as SNEGSKA (reference sequence). The CDR3 length is 11 residues. The CDR3 DNA follows: TGCAGTGCCAAGGGGTCCTACGAGCAGTACTTC. Translating gives CSAKGSYEQYF.

The chain has TRBV9 and TRBJ1-3; 8 bases match TRBD1. After removal of 3 bases from V and 4 bases from J, the junction contained 6 bases not matched to a gene. CDR3 length: 15 residues. Germline V gene data show CDR1 as SGDLS and CDR2 as YYNGEE. In DNA, the CDR3 is TGTGCCAGCAGCGGGACAGGGACTATAGGAAACACCATATATTTT. This gives the protein CASSGTGTIGNTIYF.

This chain joins TRBV30 and TRBJ2-3; 8 nucleotides match TRBD2. The CDR3 length is 13 residues. V was clipped by 3 bases and J by 5 bases; unmatched bases: 4. Germline CDR1 GTSNPN, CDR2 SVGIG (reference sequence). CDR3 protein: CAWRVTSGDTQYF. CDR3 bases: TGTGCCTGGAGGGTTACTAGCGGAGATACGCAGTATTTT.

This chain uses TRBV3-1 (or the pseudogene TRBV3-2) with TRBJ2-5; 11 bases are shared with TRBD2. In germline, CDR1 is LGHDT, CDR2 YNNKEL (reference sequence). With V trimmed by 1 base and J by 4 bases, 5 bases remained unmatched. There are 16 residues in the CDR3. The CDR3 sequence is CASSQGRLAGRETQYF. The CDR3 bases are TGTGCCAGCAGCCAAGGGAGACTAGCGGGAAGAGAGACCCAGTACTTC.

The chain combines TRBV3-1 (or the pseudogene TRBV3-2) with TRBJ2-1; 12 bases line up with TRBD2. This CDR3 contains 15 residues. Germline loops: CDR1 LGHDT, CDR2 YNNKEL (reference sequence). J gave up 5 bases and V 6 bases, and 5 bases lay outside the gene matches. The CDR3 sequence is CASSGTSGSHNEQFF. The CDR3 nucleotides are TGTGCCAGCAGTGGGACTAGCGGGTCTCACAATGAGCAGTTCTTC.

The genes are TRBV18 and TRBJ2-1; 7 bases agree with TRBD1. V lost 5 bases to trimming and J lost 9 bases; unmatched junction nucleotides: 10. In germline, CDR1 is KGHSH, CDR2 LQKENI. The CDR3 length is 14 residues. The CDR3 spells CASSKETGPFEQFF. The CDR3 nucleotides are TGTGCCAGCTCAAAGGAGACAGGGCCCTTTGAGCAGTTCTTC.

This chain uses TRBV24-1 with TRBJ1-5; 8 bases match TRBD1. The trim removed 4 bases at V and 4 bases at J, leaving 8 bases unmatched. The CDR3 extends over 16 amino acids. CDR1 KGHDR and CDR2 SFDVKD come from the germline V gene. The CDR3 DNA reads as TGTGCCACCAGTGACCAAGGACAGGGCCCTAATCAGCCCCAGCATTTT. This codes for CATSDQGQGPNQPQHF.

This clone was picked up one time. This chain links TRBV9 with TRBJ2-1; TRBD2 matches at 11 bases. This CDR3 has 14 residues. V lost 4 bases to trimming and J lost 6 bases; unmatched junction nucleotides: 3. Germline-derived CDR1 and CDR2 are SGDLS and YYNGEE. The CDR3 bases are TGTGCCAGCAGCATCGGGACTAGCGGCAATGAGCAGTTCTTC. Translated: CASSIGTSGNEQFF. Supplemented by reference TRBV9 and TRBJ2-1, the full variable domain reads DSGVTQTPKHLITATGQRVTLRCSPRSGDLSVYWYQQSLDQGLQFLIQYYNGEERAKGNILERFSAQQFPDLHSELNLSSLELGDSALYFCASSIGTSGNEQFFGPGTRLTVL.

This rearrangement joins TRBV11-2 to TRBJ2-1, with 8 bases identical to TRBD2. Per the germline V gene, CDR1 is SGHAT and CDR2 is FQNNGV. This CDR3 is built from 15 residues. The trim removed 5 bases at V and 3 bases at J, leaving 6 bases unmatched. The CDR3 coding sequence is TGTGCCAGCAGCCAATCCAGCGGGGGCTACAATGAGCAGTTCTTC. Amino acid sequence: CASSQSSGGYNEQFF.

The J gene is TRBJ1-2, the V gene TRBV5-4, with no clear D. The CDR3 totals 16 residues. Trimming cost V 4 bases and J 2 bases, with 18 bases left between them. Germline V gene lookup returns CDR1 SGHNT and CDR2 YYREEE (reference sequence). CDR3 residues: CASSTENSPPNYGYTF. As DNA, the CDR3 is TGTGCCAGCAGCACTGAGAACAGCCCCCCAAACTATGGCTACACCTTC.

This chain uses TRBV10-3 with TRBJ2-7, with TRBD1 matching 8 bases. Unmatched junction bases numbered 9, after V lost 5 bases and J lost 6 bases. CDR1 is ENHRY, CDR2 SYGVKD, per germline. The CDR3 sequence is 14 residues long. CDR3 DNA: TGTGCCATCAGTCCCGGGACAGGTCATGTCGAGCAGTACTTC. Protein: CAISPGTGHVEQYF.

This chain links TRBV5-4 with TRBJ1-4; D gene ambiguous. The CDR3 contains 14 residues. Germline CDR1 reads SGHNT; CDR2 reads YYREEE (reference sequence). V was trimmed by 0 bases and J by 8 bases, leaving 11 bases between them. DNA for the CDR3: TGTGCCAGCAGCTTGGATCTCTCCCTGGAAAAACTGTTTTTT. Translating gives CASSLDLSLEKLFF.

The V and J genes are TRBV11-2 and TRBJ1-1; maybe TRBD1 (5 bases). Germline V gene lookup returns CDR1 SGHAT and CDR2 FQNNGV. V was trimmed by 6 bases and J by 11 bases, leaving 16 bases between them. The CDR3 contains 12 residues. The DNA of the CDR3 is TGTGCCAGCAGGGGGGAATCTAGCCGGGCTTTCTTT. Protein product: CASRGESSRAFF.

The V gene is TRBV28, the J gene TRBJ1-5, with 8 bases identical to TRBD1. Germline-derived CDR1 and CDR2 are MDHEN and SYDVKM. CDR3 length: 15 residues. With 5 bases clipped from V and 3 bases from J, the junction kept 6 bases outside the gene matches. As DNA, the CDR3 is TGTGCCAGCAGTCAGACAGGGGTGGCCAATCAGCCCCAGCATTTT. Amino acid sequence: CASSQTGVANQPQHF.

This rearrangement joins TRBV6-2 or TRBV6-3 to TRBJ2-4; TRBD2 might be the D (6 bases). The CDR3 runs to 16 residues. Per the germline V gene, CDR1 is MNHEY and CDR2 is SVGEGT. Trimming took off 0 bases at V and 1 base at J, with 10 bases between the two ends. CDR3 protein: CASSYSRGLAKNIQYF. In nucleotides, the CDR3 is TGTGCCAGCAGTTACTCGCGGGGATTGGCCAAAAACATTCAGTACTTC.

The V gene is TRBV28, the J gene TRBJ1-1, with D unresolved. The CDR3 extends over 13 amino acids. In germline, CDR1 is MDHEN, CDR2 SYDVKM. Trimming cost V 7 bases and J 8 bases, with 17 bases left between them. The CDR3 protein is CASNLPGPGEAFF. The CDR3 nucleotides read TGTGCCAGCAACCTCCCTGGGCCTGGAGAAGCTTTCTTT.